The T cell receptor (beta chain) under discussion was sequenced for a study of glioma-infiltrating T cells after dendritic cell vaccination listed by TCRdb under 2016. For the wider study: A cohort of roughly 15 glioblastoma patients from Phase I and II dendritic cell vaccination trials was included, of whom 9 were newly diagnosed and 6 had recurrent disease. Patients received three intradermal dendritic cell vaccine injections at biweekly intervals in the arm below the axilla. Survival after dendritic cell vaccination was correlated with TCR sequencing metrics such as TIL content and the overlap between tumor and blood repertoires. Deep sequencing of TCR beta CDR3 regions was used to quantify tumor-infiltrating lymphocyte content and compare tumor and blood repertoires in dendritic cell-vaccinated glioblastoma patients. The vaccine was prepared from monocyte-derived dendritic cells that were cultured for about 7 days with IL-4 and GM-CSF and then pulsed overnight with autologous tumor lysate. Autologous tumor lysate-pulsed dendritic cell vaccination was administered to the patients between the early 2000s and the early 2010s. Overall results and qualifications from the work: TCR clonality showed no direct relationship with survival, which suggests that a diverse polyclonal response may be important. The cohort was small and heterogeneous, and full blood and tumor sets were available for few patients, with initial-recurrent tumor pairs available for even fewer patients. Longer time to progression and overall survival after dendritic cell vaccination were predicted by higher estimated pretreatment TIL content. The response model built on TCR overlap across three groups was characterized as speculative, with prospective validation still needed.

The germline V gene encodes CDR1 MNHNS and CDR2 SASEGT. The germline V and J ends show losses of 8 bases and 7 bases respectively, and no gene match explains 12 bases of the junction. Spanning cysteine to phenylalanine, the CDR3 consists of 14 amino acids. Kept here is only the CDR3 DNA, which spans 42 bases and is read in frame from base 1. To be selected, patients needed enough residual fresh-frozen tumor tissue and more than two years of available survival data. An isocitrate dehydrogenase mutation was not carried by any of the glioblastoma patients, although molecular status was otherwise variable. PBMC were collected before vaccination, two weeks after the third vaccination, and at tumor progression if tumor progression occurred. The Qiagen DNeasy Blood extraction Kit was used for extraction of genomic DNA. The immunoSEQ assay amplified TCRB CDR3 regions from 2 micrograms of genomic DNA, or from all available DNA when less than that amount was available. The multiplex PCR employed 60 forward primers targeting TCR V beta segments and 13 reverse primers targeting J beta segments. Synthetic control templates were spiked into each sample at limiting dilution to estimate reads per starting template. The Illumina HiSeq System generated sequencing reads of 87 bp. Per the authors' processing: PCR and sequencing errors were removed by a nearest neighbor algorithm that merged closely related sequences. TCR overlap was defined as the percentage of unique tumor TCR beta sequences that were also found in the peripheral blood of the same patient. TCRdb stores this immuneACCESS table with in-frame sequences only. Part of the clones is absent; in the studies checked, under half of the shortfall reflects unresolved V genes, and no reason is known for the rest. Clonal size and the V and J genes are those of that table, whereas D and trimming came from the DNA. The sample contains roughly 90,000 clones, about nine tenths of them found a single time. The ten biggest clones cover 15% to 18% of the sample.

As to this clone: No antigen is known for it. The record has no base qualities; no much larger clone is one base away.

The starting material was blood, obtained before dendritic cell vaccination. The TCR comes from a human donor with glioblastoma. The chain uses TRBV6-1 and TRBJ2-3, with 7 bases matching TRBD2. DNA sequence: TGTGCCAGCGGGGTGGGGCGGGGGTCAAATACGCAGTATTTT. This gives the protein CASGVGRGSNTQYF.